This entry concerns a single T cell receptor beta chain. Its antigen remains unidentified. The sample originates from a study of cytomegalovirus exposure and HLA in healthy donors. PCR employed 60 Vbeta and 13 Jbeta primers. Assay used: immunoSEQ multiplex PCR; TCRdb lists only in-frame clones, some missing. The sample records nearly 110,000 clones, 80% to 90% being singletons. Points from the study as a whole: A highly shared variant cluster was judged a likely technical artifact. Researchers counted over 150 TCR beta chains as cytomegalovirus-associated. When a later analysis compared HLA-associated TCR beta chains with equally common others, the HLA-associated chains turned out to be more clonally expanded and to have lower generation probabilities.

The sequence came from a man in his forties or fifties in good health and CMV-seronegative. Sequenced: PBMCs.

The DNA of the CDR3 is TGCGCCAGCAGCTTGGCCCAACCGGAGAACTATGGCTACACCTTC. It is translated as CASSLAQPENYGYTF. V is TRBV5-1 and J is TRBJ1-2; D unclear. V shed 0 bases and J shed 2 bases, with 11 bases lying between them. The germline V gene encodes CDR1 SGHRS and CDR2 YFSETQ. The CDR3 consists of 15 residues. Supplemented by reference TRBV5-1 and TRBJ1-2, the full variable domain reads KAGVTQTPRYLIKTRGQQVTLSCSPISGHRSVSWYQQTPGQGLQFLFEYFSETQRNKGNFPGRFSGRQFSNSRSEMNVSTLELGDSALYLCASSLAQPENYGYTFGSGTRLTVV.